The next 5 T cell receptor beta chains were all read from a single sample in a study of response to subunit inactivated influenza vaccine. TCRdb used MiXCR to reprocess the RT-PCR reads, holding one entry per CDR3 protein. The sample records more than 250,000 distinct CDR3 sequences, around a fifth being singletons. The source material was PBMCs from blood, sampled about 19 months after vaccination. The receptors originated from a man aged 50 to 69 who received an inactivated influenza vaccine.

This clonotype was seen only a few times. The chain combines TRBV20-1 with TRBJ2-7; D unclear. Trimming cost V 0 bases and J 1 base, with 13 bases left between them. Germline values: CDR1 DFQATT, CDR2 SNEGSKA (reference sequence). The CDR3 length is 15 residues. CDR3 residues: CSARERKSLSYEQYF. The CDR3 bases are TGCAGTGCTAGAGAGAGGAAGTCCCTATCCTACGAGCAGTACTTC.

V gene TRBV20-1 combines with J gene TRBJ1-3; D not resolved. V shed 1 base and J shed 9 bases, with 10 bases lying between them. Germline lookup yields CDR1 DFQATT and CDR2 SNEGSKA (reference sequence). This CDR3 is 12 amino acids long. The CDR3 coding sequence is TGCAGTGCTAGAGCTCGGGAGAGCACCATATATTTT. This encodes CSARARESTIYF.

The chain couples TRBV6-2 or TRBV6-3 to TRBJ2-1; 12 nucleotides match TRBD2. This CDR3 has 17 amino acids. V lost 0 bases and J lost 4; bases outside the gene matches: 4. CDR1 and CDR2 (germline): MNHEY, SVGEGT. In nucleotides, the CDR3 is TGTGCCAGCAGTTACTCGTCTAGCGGGAGGGGGTACAATGAGCAGTTCTTC. It specifies CASSYSSSGRGYNEQFF.

This clonotype was picked up one time. This sequence joins TRBV13 and TRBJ2-5; TRBD1 is a possible D gene (5 bases). Germline V gene lookup returns CDR1 PRHDT and CDR2 FYEKMQ (reference sequence). There are 14 residues in the CDR3. The germline V and J ends were trimmed by 0 bases and 3 bases, with 8 bases remaining between them. CDR3 DNA sequence: TGTGCCAGCAGCTTAGGTGCAGGGAAAGAGACCCAGTACTTC. This codes for CASSLGAGKETQYF.

This clonotype was observed at least ten times. The chain links TRBV6-5 to TRBJ2-3, with 9 bases identical to TRBD1. The CDR3 runs to 16 residues. The V and J ends lost 2 bases and 2 bases, in that order; junction bases with no gene match: 5. The germline V gene has CDR1 MNHEY and CDR2 SVGAGI. The CDR3 sequence is CASSYLWTGDTDTQYF. The DNA of the CDR3 is TGTGCCAGCAGTTACCTGTGGACAGGGGACACAGATACGCAGTATTTT.